This entry lists 3 T cell receptor beta chains sequenced from one sample in a study of blood T cell repertoires in COVID-19. Data came from immunoSEQ multiplex PCR; TCRdb stores just in-frame clones and leaves some out. The data show over 250,000 clones, approximately 86% seen once. The specimen was PBMCs or T cells enriched from blood (not recorded which). Every receptor here comes from a woman aged 18-29 years who had recovered from COVID-19.

The chain couples TRBV10-3 to TRBJ2-5; D unresolved. Germline-derived CDR1 and CDR2 are ENHRY and SYGVKD. The length of the CDR3 is 11 residues. V gave up 4 bases and J gave up 5 bases, with 5 bases separating them. CDR3 nucleotide sequence: TGTGCCATCAGTGGTGCGGAGACCCAGTACTTC. Translation: CAISGAETQYF.

J is TRBJ1-5 and V is TRBV28; TRBD1 agrees at 9 bases. The CDR3 is 12 amino acids. CDR1 is MDHEN, CDR2 SYDVKM, per germline. Trimming took 9 bases from V and 5 from J; bases not matched to a gene: 2. CDR3 coding DNA: TGTGCCAGTACAGGGGGCTATCAGCCCCAGCATTTT. Amino acid sequence: CASTGGYQPQHF.

The chain has TRBV19 and TRBJ1-5; D call uncertain. Germline CDR1 and CDR2: LNHDA and SQIVND (reference sequence). CDR3 length: 13 amino acids. V shed 3 bases and J shed 4 bases, with 7 bases lying between them. In DNA form, the CDR3 reads TGTGCCAGTAGTATTTCCGGGAATCAGCCCCAGCATTTT. It is translated as CASSISGNQPQHF.